Sequencing of this T cell receptor (beta chain) was carried out in a study of blood T cell repertoires in COVID-19. This clone was observed a single time. Germline loops: CDR1 SGHDT, CDR2 YYEEEE. With V trimmed by 4 bases and J by 3 bases, 9 bases remained unmatched. CDR3 length: 16 amino acids. TCRdb's table, derived via immunoSEQ multiplex PCR, lists solely in-frame clones and lacks some. The data hold fewer than 450,000 clones, with about 91% observed a single time. Sequencing was done on a sample of peripheral blood. This chain uses TRBV5-6 with TRBJ2-2; TRBD2 matches at 7 bases. The TCR sequence derives from a woman aged 50 to 60 with COVID-19, enrolled during active disease. The CDR3 bases are TGTGCCAGCAGCGAGGAAAGCGGGACTTACACCGGGGAGCTGTTTTTT. Translated, it gives CASSEESGTYTGELFF.